A selection of T cell receptor beta chains follows, all from one sample in a study of T cell changes during pregnancy in multiple sclerosis. Sequencing used immunoSEQ multiplex PCR; TCRdb keeps in-frame clones, though not all of them. The sample gives fewer than 35,000 clones, about nine tenths of which show up once; 0.44% is in the top ten. The sequences come from CD4+ T cells from peripheral blood mononuclear cells, collected in the second trimester of pregnancy. These receptors were taken from a female donor in good health, enrolled as a control in a pregnancy study. CDR3s include the opening cysteine and the closing phenylalanine or tryptophan. Each record gives: D gene, J gene, V gene, clone size, CDR3 protein, CDR3 DNA. D genes are given only for firm matches. Expanded clones get a size class; other rows say once, few or many, or leave the size out.

TRBD2 | TRBJ2-7 | TRBV6-6 | - | CASSYGAGGDLGQYF | TGTGCCAGCAGTTACGGAGCGGGGGGAGATTTAGGGCAGTACTTC
- | TRBJ1-4 | TRBV6-5 | - | CASSSGATNEKLFF | TGTGCCAGCAGTTCAGGGGCAACTAATGAAAAACTGTTTTTT
- | TRBJ1-3 | TRBV15 | - | CATSIQQGNTIYF | TGTGCCACCAGCATACAACAGGGAAACACCATATATTTT
- | TRBJ1-2 | TRBV29-1 | - | CSASGWQINYGYTF | TGCAGCGCTTCGGGTTGGCAGATTAACTATGGCTACACCTTC
- | TRBJ2-6 | TRBV5-1 | - | CASSLYGVGVLTF | TGCGCCAGCAGCTTGTACGGGGTTGGCGTCCTGACTTTT
- | TRBJ2-1 | TRBV7-2 | - | CASTSSYNEQFF | TGTGCCAGCACCAGCTCCTACAATGAGCAGTTCTTC
- | TRBJ1-5 | TRBV27 | few | CASSLNGGYQPQHF | TGTGCCAGCAGTTTAAATGGGGGGTATCAGCCCCAGCATTTT
TRBD2 | TRBJ2-1 | TRBV6-5 | - | CASSSETSGAEQFF | TGTGCCAGCAGTTCCGAGACTAGCGGGGCAGAGCAGTTCTTC
- | TRBJ2-1 | TRBV11-2 | - | CASSLLVQGQFF | TGTGCCAGCAGCTTACTAGTACAAGGGCAGTTCTTC
- | TRBJ1-2 | TRBV6-6 | - | CASSYGAVDGYTF | TGTGCCAGCAGTTATGGGGCCGTGGATGGCTACACCTTC
TRBD1 | TRBJ2-2 | TRBV19 | - | CASSHNTGGGGELFF | TGTGCCAGTAGTCATAATACAGGGGGTGGCGGGGAGCTGTTTTTT
- | TRBJ2-2 | TRBV19 | - | CASRIPITGELFF | TGTGCCAGCAGGATCCCCATTACCGGGGAGCTGTTTTTT
- | TRBJ1-1 | TRBV19 | - | CASSIQGRVDEAFF | TGTGCCAGTAGTATTCAGGGCAGGGTGGATGAAGCTTTCTTT
TRBD1 | TRBJ1-1 | TRBV5-8 | - | CASSLQGQTERTEAFF | TGTGCCAGCAGCTTGCAGGGACAGACTGAAAGAACTGAAGCTTTCTTT